This TCR beta chain was sequenced for a study of cytomegalovirus exposure and HLA in healthy donors. Separate from the approximately 730-subject first cohort, the 120-subject validation cohort was the one that the donors belonged to. As to this clone: Its target is not known.

This CDR3 is 16 amino acids long. Method: immunoSEQ multiplex PCR; TCRdb's copy keeps in-frame clones and lacks some. The sample has about 74,000 clones; 94% are singletons. Notes on the study in general: The study put 150 or so TCR beta chains on its list as cytomegalovirus-associated. A few chains tied to CMV proved CMV antigen-specific in vitro.

The TCR originated in a man between 18 and 35 years old in good health and CMV-seropositive. The sequencing sample was made of PBMCs. This chain uses TRBV21-1 with TRBJ1-1; the table calls TRBD1, which could not be checked here. TRBV21-1 is recorded as a pseudogene. The CDR3 coding sequence is TGTGCCAGCAGCCGACAAGCAGGGGCTCTGAACACTGAAGCTTTCTTT. It translates to CASSRQAGALNTEAFF.